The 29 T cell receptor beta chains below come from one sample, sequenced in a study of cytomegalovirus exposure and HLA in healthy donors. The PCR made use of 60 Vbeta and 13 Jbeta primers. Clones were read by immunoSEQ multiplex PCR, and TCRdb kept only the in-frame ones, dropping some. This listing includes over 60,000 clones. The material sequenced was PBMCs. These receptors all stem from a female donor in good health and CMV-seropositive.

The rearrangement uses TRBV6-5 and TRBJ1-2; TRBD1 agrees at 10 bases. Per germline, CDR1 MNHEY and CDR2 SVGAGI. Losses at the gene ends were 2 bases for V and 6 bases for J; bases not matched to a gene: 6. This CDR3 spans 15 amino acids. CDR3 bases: TGTGCCAGCAGTTACGGGGAGACAGGGGGCGATGGCTACACCTTC. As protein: CASSYGETGGDGYTF.

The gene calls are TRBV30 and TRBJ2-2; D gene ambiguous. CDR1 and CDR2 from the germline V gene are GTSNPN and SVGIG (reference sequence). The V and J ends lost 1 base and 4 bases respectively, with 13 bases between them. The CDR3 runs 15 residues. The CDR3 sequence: CAWSAPPLITGELFF. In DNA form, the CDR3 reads TGTGCCTGGAGTGCCCCCCCACTAATCACCGGGGAGCTGTTTTTT. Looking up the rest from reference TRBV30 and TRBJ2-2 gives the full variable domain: SQTIHQWPATLVQPVGSPLSLECTVEGTSNPNLYWYRQAAGRGLQLLFYSVGIGQISSEVPQNLSASRPQDRQFILSSKKLLLSDSGFYLCAWSAPPLITGELFFGEGSRLTVL.

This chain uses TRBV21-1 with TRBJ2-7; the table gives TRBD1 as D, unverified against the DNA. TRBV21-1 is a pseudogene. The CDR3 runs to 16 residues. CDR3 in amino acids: CASNPARDRNTYEQYF. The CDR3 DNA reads TGTGCCAGCAACCCAGCAAGGGACAGGAATACCTACGAGCAGTACTTC.

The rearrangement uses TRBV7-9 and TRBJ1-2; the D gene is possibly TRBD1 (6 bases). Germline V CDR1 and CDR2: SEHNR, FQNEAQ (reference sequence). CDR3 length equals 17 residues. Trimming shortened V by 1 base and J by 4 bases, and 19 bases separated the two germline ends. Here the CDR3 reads CASSLGTEPRGSYGYTF. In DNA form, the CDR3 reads TGTGCCAGCAGCTTAGGGACAGAACCGAGGGGTAGCTATGGCTACACCTTC.

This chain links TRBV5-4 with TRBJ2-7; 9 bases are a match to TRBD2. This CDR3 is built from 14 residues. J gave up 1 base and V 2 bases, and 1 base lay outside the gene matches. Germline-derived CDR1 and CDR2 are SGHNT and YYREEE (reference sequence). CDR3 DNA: TGTGCCAGCAGCTTAACTAGCGGGTCCTACGAGCAGTACTTC. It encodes CASSLTSGSYEQYF. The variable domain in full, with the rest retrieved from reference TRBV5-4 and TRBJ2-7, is ETGVTQSPTHLIKTRGQQVTLRCSSQSGHNTVSWYQQALGQGPQFIFQYYREEENGRGNFPPRFSGLQFPNYSSELNVNALELDDSALYLCASSLTSGSYEQYFGPGTRLTVT.

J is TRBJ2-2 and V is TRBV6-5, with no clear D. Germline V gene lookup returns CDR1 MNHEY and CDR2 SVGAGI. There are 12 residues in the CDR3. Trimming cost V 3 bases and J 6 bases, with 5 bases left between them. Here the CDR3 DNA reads TGTGCCAGCAGTTATAGCCCCGGGGAGCTGTTTTTT. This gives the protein CASSYSPGELFF.

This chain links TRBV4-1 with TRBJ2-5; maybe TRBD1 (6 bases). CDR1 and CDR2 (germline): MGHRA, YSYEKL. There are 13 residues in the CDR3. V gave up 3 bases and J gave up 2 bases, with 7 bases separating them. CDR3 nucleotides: TGCGCCAGCAGCCAGGGACAACAAGAGACCCAGTACTTC. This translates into CASSQGQQETQYF.

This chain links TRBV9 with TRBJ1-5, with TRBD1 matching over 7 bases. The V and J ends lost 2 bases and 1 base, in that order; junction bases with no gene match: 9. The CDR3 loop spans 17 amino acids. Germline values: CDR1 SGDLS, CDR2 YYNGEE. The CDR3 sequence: CASSVIRTGISNQPQHF. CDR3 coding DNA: TGTGCCAGCAGCGTGATCCGGACAGGCATCAGCAATCAGCCCCAGCATTTT.

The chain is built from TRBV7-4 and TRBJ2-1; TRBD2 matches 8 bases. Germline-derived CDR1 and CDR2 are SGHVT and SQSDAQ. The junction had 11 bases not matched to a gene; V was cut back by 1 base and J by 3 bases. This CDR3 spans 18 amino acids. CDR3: CASSLVGKRLANYNEQFF. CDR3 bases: TGTGCCAGCAGCTTAGTAGGCAAGAGACTAGCGAACTACAATGAGCAGTTCTTC.

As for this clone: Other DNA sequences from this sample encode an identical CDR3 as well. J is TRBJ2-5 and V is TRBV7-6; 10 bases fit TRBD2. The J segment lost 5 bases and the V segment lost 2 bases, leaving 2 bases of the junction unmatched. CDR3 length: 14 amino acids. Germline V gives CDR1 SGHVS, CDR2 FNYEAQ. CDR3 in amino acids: CASSLSAGGETQYF. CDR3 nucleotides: TGTGCCAGCAGCTTATCAGCGGGAGGGGAGACCCAGTACTTC.

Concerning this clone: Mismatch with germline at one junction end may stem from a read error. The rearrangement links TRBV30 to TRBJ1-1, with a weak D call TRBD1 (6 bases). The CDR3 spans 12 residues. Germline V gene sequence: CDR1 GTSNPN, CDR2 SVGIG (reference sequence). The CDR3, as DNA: TGTGCCTGGGGGACAACGAACACTGAAGCTTCCTTT. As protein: CAWGTTNTEASF.

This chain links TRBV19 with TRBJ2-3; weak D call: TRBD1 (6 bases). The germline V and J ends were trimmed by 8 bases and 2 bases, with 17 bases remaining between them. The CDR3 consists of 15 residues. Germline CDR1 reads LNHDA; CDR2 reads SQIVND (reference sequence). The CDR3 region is CASQNQQGLTDTQYF. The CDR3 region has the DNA TGTGCCAGTCAGAATCAACAGGGTCTCACAGATACGCAGTATTTT.

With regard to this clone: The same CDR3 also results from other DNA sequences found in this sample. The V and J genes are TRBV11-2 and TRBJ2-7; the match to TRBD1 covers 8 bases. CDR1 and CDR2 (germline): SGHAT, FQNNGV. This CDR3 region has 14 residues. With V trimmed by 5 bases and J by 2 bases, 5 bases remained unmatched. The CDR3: CASSPGQGAYEQYF. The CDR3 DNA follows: TGTGCCAGCAGCCCAGGACAGGGTGCCTACGAGCAGTACTTC.

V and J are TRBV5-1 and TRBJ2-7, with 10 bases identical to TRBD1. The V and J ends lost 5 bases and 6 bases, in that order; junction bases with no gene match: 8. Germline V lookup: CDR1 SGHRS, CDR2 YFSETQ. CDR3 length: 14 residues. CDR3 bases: TGCGCCAGCAGACCCGGGACAGGGGTCGGCGAGCAGTACTTC. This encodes CASRPGTGVGEQYF.

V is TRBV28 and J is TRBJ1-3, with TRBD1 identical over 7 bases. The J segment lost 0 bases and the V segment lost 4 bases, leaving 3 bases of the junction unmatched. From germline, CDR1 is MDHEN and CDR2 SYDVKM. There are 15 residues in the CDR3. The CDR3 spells CASSSGGTSGNTIYF. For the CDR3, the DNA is TGTGCCAGCAGTTCAGGGGGAACCTCTGGAAACACCATATATTTT.

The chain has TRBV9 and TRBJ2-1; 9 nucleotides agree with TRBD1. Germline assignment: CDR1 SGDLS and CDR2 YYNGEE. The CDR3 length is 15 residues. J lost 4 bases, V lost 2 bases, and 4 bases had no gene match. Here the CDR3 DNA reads TGTGCCAGCAGCGTGGGGACAGGGAATTACAATGAGCAGTTCTTC. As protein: CASSVGTGNYNEQFF. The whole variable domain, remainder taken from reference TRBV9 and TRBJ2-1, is DSGVTQTPKHLITATGQRVTLRCSPRSGDLSVYWYQQSLDQGLQFLIQYYNGEERAKGNILERFSAQQFPDLHSELNLSSLELGDSALYFCASSVGTGNYNEQFFGPGTRLTVL.

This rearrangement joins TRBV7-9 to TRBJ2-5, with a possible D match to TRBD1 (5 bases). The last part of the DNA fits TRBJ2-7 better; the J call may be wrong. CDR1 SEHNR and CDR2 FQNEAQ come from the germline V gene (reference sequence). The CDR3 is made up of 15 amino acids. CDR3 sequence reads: CASSLEGVSSYEQYF. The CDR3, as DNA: TGTGCCAGCAGCTTAGAAGGGGTCTCCAGCTACGAGCAGTACTTC.

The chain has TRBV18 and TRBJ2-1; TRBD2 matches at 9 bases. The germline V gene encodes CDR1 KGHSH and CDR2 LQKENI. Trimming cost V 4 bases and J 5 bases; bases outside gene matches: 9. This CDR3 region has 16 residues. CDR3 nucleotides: TGTGCCAGCTCACTCCTTAGCGGGGGTTTCGACAATGAGCAGTTCTTC. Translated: CASSLLSGGFDNEQFF.

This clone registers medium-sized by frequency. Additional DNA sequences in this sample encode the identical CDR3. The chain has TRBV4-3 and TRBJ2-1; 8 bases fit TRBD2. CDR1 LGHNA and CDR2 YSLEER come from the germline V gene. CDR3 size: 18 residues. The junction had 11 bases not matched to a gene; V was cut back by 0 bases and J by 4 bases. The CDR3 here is CASSQEPFLAGSYNEQFF. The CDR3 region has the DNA TGCGCCAGCAGCCAAGAACCCTTTCTAGCGGGTTCTTACAATGAGCAGTTCTTC.

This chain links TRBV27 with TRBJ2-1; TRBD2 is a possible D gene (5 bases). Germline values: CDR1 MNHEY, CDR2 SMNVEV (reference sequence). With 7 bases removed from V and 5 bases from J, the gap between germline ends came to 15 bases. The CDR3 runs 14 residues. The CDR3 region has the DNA TGTGCCAGCACTCAGGACGGGGTAAACAATGAGCAGTTCTTC. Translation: CASTQDGVNNEQFF.

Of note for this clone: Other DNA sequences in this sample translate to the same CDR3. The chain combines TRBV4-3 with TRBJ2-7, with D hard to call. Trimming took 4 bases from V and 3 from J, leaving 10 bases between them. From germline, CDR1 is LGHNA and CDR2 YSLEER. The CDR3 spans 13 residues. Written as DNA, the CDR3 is TGCGCCAGCAGCCTGACCTCAGGCTACGAGCAGTACTTC. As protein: CASSLTSGYEQYF.

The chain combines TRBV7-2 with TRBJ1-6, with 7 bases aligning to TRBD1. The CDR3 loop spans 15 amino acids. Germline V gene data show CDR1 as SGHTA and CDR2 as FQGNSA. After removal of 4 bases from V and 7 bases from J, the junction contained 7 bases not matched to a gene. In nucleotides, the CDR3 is TGTGCCAGCAGCTCCCTAGGGGGCCTAAATTCACCCCTCCACTTT. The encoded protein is CASSSLGGLNSPLHF. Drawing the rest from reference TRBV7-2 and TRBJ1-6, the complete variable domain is GAGVSQSPSNKVTEKGKDVELRCDPISGHTALYWYRQSLGQGLEFLIYFQGNSAPDKSGLPSDRFSAERTGGSVSTLTIQRTQQEDSAVYLCASSSLGGLNSPLHFGNGTRLTVT.

The CDR3 sequence is CASSPGGSSYNEQFF. The CDR3 coding sequence is TGTGCCAGCAGTCCAGGGGGGAGCTCCTACAATGAGCAGTTCTTC. This chain uses TRBV6-6 with TRBJ2-1; maybe TRBD1 (7 bases). Germline V CDR1 and CDR2: MNHNY, SVGAGI (reference sequence). This CDR3 contains 15 residues. The V end was cut by 5 bases, the J end by 0 bases, with 11 bases between.

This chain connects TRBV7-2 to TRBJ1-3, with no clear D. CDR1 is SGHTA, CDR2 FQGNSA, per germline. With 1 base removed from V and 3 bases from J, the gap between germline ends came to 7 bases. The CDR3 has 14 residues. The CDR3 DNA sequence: TGTGCCAGCAGCTTAGGATCGGTTGGAAACACCATATATTTT. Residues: CASSLGSVGNTIYF.

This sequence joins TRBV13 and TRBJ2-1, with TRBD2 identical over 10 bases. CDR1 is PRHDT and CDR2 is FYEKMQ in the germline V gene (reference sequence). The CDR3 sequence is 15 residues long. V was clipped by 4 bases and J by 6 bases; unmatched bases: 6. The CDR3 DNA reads TGTGCCAGCAGCTCACCTAGCGGGAGAAGCAATGAGCAGTTCTTC. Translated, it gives CASSSPSGRSNEQFF.

The CDR3 region has the DNA TGTGCCTGGAATAGCGGGAGCTCCTACAATGAGCAGTTCTTC. It encodes CAWNSGSSYNEQFF. V and J are TRBV30 and TRBJ2-1; TRBD2 aligns across 9 bases. Germline loops: CDR1 GTSNPN, CDR2 SVGIG (reference sequence). The J segment lost 0 bases and the V segment lost 4 bases, leaving 1 base of the junction unmatched. The CDR3 totals 14 residues.

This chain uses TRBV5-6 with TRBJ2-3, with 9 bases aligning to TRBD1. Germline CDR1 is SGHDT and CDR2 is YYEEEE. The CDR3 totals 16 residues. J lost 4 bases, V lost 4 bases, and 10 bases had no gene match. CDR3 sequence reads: CASSVLGQGSSDTQYF. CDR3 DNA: TGTGCCAGCAGCGTACTAGGACAGGGGTCGTCAGATACGCAGTATTTT.

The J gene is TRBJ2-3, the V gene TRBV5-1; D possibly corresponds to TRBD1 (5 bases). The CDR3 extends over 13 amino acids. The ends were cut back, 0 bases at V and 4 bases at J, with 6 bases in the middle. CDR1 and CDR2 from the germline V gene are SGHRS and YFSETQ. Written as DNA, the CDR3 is TGCGCCAGCAGCTTGGGGGGCGCAGATACGCAGTATTTT. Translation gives CASSLGGADTQYF. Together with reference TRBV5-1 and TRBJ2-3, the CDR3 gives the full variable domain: KAGVTQTPRYLIKTRGQQVTLSCSPISGHRSVSWYQQTPGQGLQFLFEYFSETQRNKGNFPGRFSGRQFSNSRSEMNVSTLELGDSALYLCASSLGGADTQYFGPGTRLTVL.

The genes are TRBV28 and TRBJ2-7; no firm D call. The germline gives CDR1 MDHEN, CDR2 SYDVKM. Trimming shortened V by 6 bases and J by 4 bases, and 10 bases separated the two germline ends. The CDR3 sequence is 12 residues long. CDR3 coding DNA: TGTGCCAGCAGCCCCCCGGGTTACGAGCAGTACTTC. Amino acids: CASSPPGYEQYF. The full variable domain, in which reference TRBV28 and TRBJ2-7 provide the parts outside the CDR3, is DVKVTQSSRYLVKRTGEKVFLECVQDMDHENMFWYRQDPGLGLRLIYFSYDVKMKEKGDIPEGYSVSREKKERFSLILESASTNQTSMYLCASSPPGYEQYFGPGTRLTVT.